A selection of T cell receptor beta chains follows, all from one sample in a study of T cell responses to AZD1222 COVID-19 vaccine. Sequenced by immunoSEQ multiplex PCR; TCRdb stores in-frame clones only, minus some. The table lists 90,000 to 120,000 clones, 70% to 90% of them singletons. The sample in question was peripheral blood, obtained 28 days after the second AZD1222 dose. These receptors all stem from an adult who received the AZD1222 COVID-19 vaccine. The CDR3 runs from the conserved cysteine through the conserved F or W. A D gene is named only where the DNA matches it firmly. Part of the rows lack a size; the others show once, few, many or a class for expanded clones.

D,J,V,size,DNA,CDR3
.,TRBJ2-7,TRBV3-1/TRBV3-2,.,TGTGCCAGCAGCCGGGTTGAGAACGAGCAGTACTTC,CASSRVENEQYF
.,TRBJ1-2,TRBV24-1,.,TGTGCCACCAGTGATTGGGGACATGGCTACACCTTC,CATSDWGHGYTF
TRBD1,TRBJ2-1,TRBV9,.,TGTGCCAGTGACAGGGGCCGTTCCTACAATGAGCAGTTCTTC,CASDRGRSYNEQFF
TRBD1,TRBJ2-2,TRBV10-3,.,TGTGCCATTGGTCCAGGGGGAGACACCGGGGAGCTGTTTTTT,CAIGPGGDTGELFF
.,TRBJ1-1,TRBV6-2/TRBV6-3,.,TGTGCCAGCAGTTTCGACACAATGAACACTGAAGCTTTCTTT,CASSFDTMNTEAFF
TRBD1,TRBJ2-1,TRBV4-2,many,TGTGCCAGCAGCGCGACAGGGGGCGAATACAATGAGCAGTTCTTC,CASSATGGEYNEQFF
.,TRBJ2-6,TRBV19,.,TGTGCCAGTAGTATAGGGGACGGGTCTGGGGCCAACGTCCTGACTTTC,CASSIGDGSGANVLTF
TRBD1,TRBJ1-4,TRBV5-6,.,TGTGCCAGCAGGTCTTCAGGGGGCAGGGGTGAAAAACTGTTTTTT,CASRSSGGRGEKLFF
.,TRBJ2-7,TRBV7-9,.,TGTGCCAGCAGCGGGGACGGAAACTCCTACGAGCAGTACTTC,CASSGDGNSYEQYF
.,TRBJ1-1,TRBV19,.,TGTGCCAGTAGCCGGGGGGCCTACACTGAAGCTTTCTTT,CASSRGAYTEAFF
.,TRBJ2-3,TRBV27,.,TGTGCCAGCAGTTCAGACCAGCCCACAGATACGCAGTATTTT,CASSSDQPTDTQYF
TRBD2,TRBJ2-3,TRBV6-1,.,TGTGCCAGCAGTGAACGGTGGCGGGGGACCACAGATACGCAGTATTTT,CASSERWRGTTDTQYF
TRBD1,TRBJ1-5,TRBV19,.,TGTGCCAGTAGTATCTTGCCGGGACAGAGCAGGCAGCCCCAGCATTTT,CASSILPGQSRQPQHF
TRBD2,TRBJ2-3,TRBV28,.,TGTGCCAGTGGAGGACTAGCGGGGTACACAGATACGCAGTATTTT,CASGGLAGYTDTQYF
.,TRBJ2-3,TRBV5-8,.,TGTGCCAGCAGCTTGGGGCGTGGCACAGATACGCAGTATTTT,CASSLGRGTDTQYF
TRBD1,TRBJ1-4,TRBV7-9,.,TGTGCCAGCAGCGGGACAGGAGGTGGTCTCCCTGAAAAACTGTTTTTT,CASSGTGGGLPEKLFF
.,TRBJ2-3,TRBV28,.,TGTGCCAGCAGGTTGGGGGCGGCGGGAAAAAATACGCAGTATTTT,CASRLGAAGKNTQYF
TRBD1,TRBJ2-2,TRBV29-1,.,TGCAGCGTTTATATCGGTCAGGGGGCCGGGGAGCTGTTTTTT,CSVYIGQGAGELFF
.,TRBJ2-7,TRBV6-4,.,TGTGCCAGCACCCCTTCGGTAGGGCAGGATTTGGACGAGCAGTACTTC,CASTPSVGQDLDEQYF
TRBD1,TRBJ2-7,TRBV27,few,TGTGCCAGCGCTGCAGGGGGCTTGTTTACCTACGAGCAGTACTTC,CASAAGGLFTYEQYF
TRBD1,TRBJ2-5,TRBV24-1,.,TGTGCCACCGGGGACAGGAGAGGGGCGGGGGAGACCCAGTACTTC,CATGDRRGAGETQYF
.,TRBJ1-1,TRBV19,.,TGTGCCAGTAGTATAGACAGGGTGAACACTGAAGCTTTCTTT,CASSIDRVNTEAFF
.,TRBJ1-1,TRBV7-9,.,TGTGCCAGCAGCTTAAGGATGGACACTGAAGCTTTCTTT,CASSLRMDTEAFF
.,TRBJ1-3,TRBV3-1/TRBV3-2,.,TGTGCCAGCAGCCCCCTTAGGGACGGGGGAAACACCATATATTTT,CASSPLRDGGNTIYF
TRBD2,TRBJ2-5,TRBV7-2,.,TGTGCCAGCAGCTCCCGGCGGGGTAGCGGGGGCACCCAAGAGACCCAGTACTTC,CASSSRRGSGGTQETQYF